Given below is one T cell receptor (beta chain) in context. Carrying UMI labels, the TRB cDNA libraries were prepared through 5' RACE. Following a re-call of the 5' RACE reads, TCRdb has one entry per CDR3 protein and lacks DNA. This sample's table reports some 50,000 distinct CDR3 sequences. The sample is drawn from a study of CXCR3-negative and CXCR3-positive naive CD8 T cells. Germline CDR1 reads SQVTM; CDR2 reads ANQGSEA. This CDR3 is 12 amino acids long. Sequences were obtained from naive CXCR3- CD8+ T cells from blood. Indicated subset: CD45RO-CCR7+CD27+CD95- naive CD8+ T cells lacking CXCR3 (TNR3-). This TCR was sampled from a human donor in good health. Some clones in this sample may be carry-over from other donors' samples. The chain joins TRBV29-1 to TRBJ2-1; absent DNA, TCRdb's TRBD1 call cannot be checked. The chain's CDR3 is CSPARGANEQFF.